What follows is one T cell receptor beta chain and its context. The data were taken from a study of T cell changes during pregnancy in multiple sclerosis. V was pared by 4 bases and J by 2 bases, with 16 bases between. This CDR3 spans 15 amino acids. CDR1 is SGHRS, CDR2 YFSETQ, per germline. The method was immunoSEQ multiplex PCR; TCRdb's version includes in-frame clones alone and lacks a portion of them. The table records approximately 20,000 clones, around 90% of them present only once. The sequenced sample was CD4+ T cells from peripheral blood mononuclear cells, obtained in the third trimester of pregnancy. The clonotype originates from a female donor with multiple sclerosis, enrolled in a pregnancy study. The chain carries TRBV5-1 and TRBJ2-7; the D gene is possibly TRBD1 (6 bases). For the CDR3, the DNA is TGCGCCAGCAGCCGACAGGAGTACCTTACCTACGAGCAGTACTTC. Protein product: CASSRQEYLTYEQYF.